A single sample gave rise to the 26 T cell receptor beta chains below, sequenced in a study of T cell clones after liver transplantation. Repertoires were generated with immunoSEQ multiplex PCR, while TCRdb's copy carries only in-frame clones and drops some. Among about 76,000 clones listed, around four fifths were seen once. The specimen comprised CD4+ T cells from blood, sampled at the 22-month timepoint. Source of these receptors: a human patient who received a liver transplant. The T cells may come from the graft donor.

This sequence joins TRBV27 and TRBJ2-2; D perhaps matches TRBD2 (6 bases). This CDR3 comprises 18 residues. V was pared by 4 bases and J by 0 bases, with 18 bases between. Germline V CDR1 and CDR2: MNHEY, SMNVEV (reference sequence). This CDR3 is CASSSPLVWGANTGELFF. In nucleotides, the CDR3 is TGTGCCAGCAGTTCCCCCCTGGTCTGGGGGGCGAACACCGGGGAGCTGTTTTTT.

This chain joins TRBV9 and TRBJ2-3; D is ambiguous. Germline V lookup: CDR1 SGDLS, CDR2 YYNGEE. This CDR3 contains 12 residues. Deletions cut 2 bases from V and 6 bases from J, with 7 bases between. CDR3 nucleotides: TGTGCCAGCAGCGTCGGTCTCGATACGCAGTATTTT. Its translation: CASSVGLDTQYF.

The J gene is TRBJ2-1, the V gene TRBV5-1; 9 nucleotides line up with TRBD2. With 4 bases clipped from V and 1 base from J, the junction kept 3 bases outside the gene matches. The CDR3 extends over 15 amino acids. Looked up from germline, CDR1 is SGHRS and CDR2 is YFSETQ. CDR3 nucleotide sequence: TGCGCCAGCAGCGATAGCGGGAGTTCCTACAATGAGCAGTTCTTC. Translated, it gives CASSDSGSSYNEQFF.

The chain employs TRBV5-6 and TRBJ1-2; D uncertain. The CDR3 is made up of 14 amino acids. V was shortened by 3 bases and J by 8 bases, with 17 bases between the two germline ends. The germline gives CDR1 SGHDT, CDR2 YYEEEE. The CDR3 sequence: CASSSGPGGGGYTF. The CDR3 coding sequence is TGTGCCAGCAGCTCCGGACCGGGAGGAGGCGGCTACACCTTC.

This clone has more than one count but fewer than ten. This CDR3 reads CASSLMGLDNEQFF. In DNA form, the CDR3 reads TGTGCCAGCAGCTTAATGGGGCTAGACAATGAGCAGTTCTTC. V usage is TRBV11-3 and J usage is TRBJ2-1; D is perhaps TRBD1 (5 bases). This CDR3 has 14 residues. The germline V gene encodes CDR1 SGHNT and CDR2 YENEEA. The V end lost 2 bases, the J end lost 5 bases, and 10 bases lay between the germline ends.

The chain joins TRBV18 to TRBJ1-1, with 12 nucleotides matching TRBD1. The germline CDR1 and CDR2 sequences are KGHSH and LQKENI. CDR3 length: 14 residues. V gave up 6 bases and J gave up 6 bases; unmatched junction bases: 5. Written as DNA, the CDR3 is TGTGCCAGCTCCCCGGGACAGGGGGCCTCTGAAGCTTTCTTT. Translating gives CASSPGQGASEAFF.

The chain has TRBV27 and TRBJ2-2, with 10 bases aligning to TRBD1. With V trimmed by 5 bases and J by 3 bases, 3 bases remained unmatched. This CDR3 region has 15 residues. In germline, CDR1 is MNHEY, CDR2 SMNVEV (reference sequence). The CDR3 nucleotides are TGTGCCAGCAGTCTGGACAGGGGGGACACCGGGGAGCTGTTTTTT. Its protein product is CASSLDRGDTGELFF.

This clone was counted only a few times. The chain links TRBV4-3 to TRBJ1-1, with 12 bases identical to TRBD1. Germline V CDR1 and CDR2: LGHNA, YSLEER. V lost 4 bases, J lost 0 bases, and 3 bases stayed unmatched. This CDR3 is 16 amino acids long. The CDR3 nucleotides are TGCGCCAGCAGCCGCGGGACAGGGGGCTTGAACACTGAAGCTTTCTTT. This gives the protein CASSRGTGGLNTEAFF.

This clone has only a few counts. The V call is TRBV5-1, the J call TRBJ1-4; D is possibly TRBD1 (5 bases). Germline V gives CDR1 SGHRS, CDR2 YFSETQ. With 2 bases removed from V and 0 bases from J, the gap between germline ends came to 8 bases. This CDR3 has 15 residues. CDR3 bases: TGCGCCAGCAGCTTTGGGACTACAACTAATGAAAAACTGTTTTTT. Protein product: CASSFGTTTNEKLFF.

This clone was counted between two and nine times. This chain connects TRBV4-1 to TRBJ2-1; 12 bases fit TRBD2. Germline V gene lookup returns CDR1 MGHRA and CDR2 YSYEKL. V shed 4 bases, J shed 7 bases, and the junction held 5 bases outside the gene matches. CDR3 length equals 15 residues. CDR3 in amino acids: CASSPPSGGANEQFF. The CDR3 DNA sequence: TGCGCCAGCAGCCCCCCTAGCGGGGGGGCAAATGAGCAGTTCTTC.

J is TRBJ2-7 and V is TRBV6-4; a weak D match, TRBD2 (7 bases). The V end lost 8 bases, the J end lost 6 bases, and 23 bases lay between the germline ends. The CDR3 is 15 amino acids. CDR1 MRHNA and CDR2 SNTAGT come from the germline V gene. CDR3: CASVYGRRGQCEQYF. CDR3 nucleotides: TGTGCCAGCGTGTACGGTAGGCGGGGGCAGTGCGAGCAGTACTTC.

In this sample, this clone turned up a few times. J is TRBJ1-6 and V is TRBV2; 7 bases are a match to TRBD1. V shed 7 bases and J 9 bases; nucleotides not matched to a gene: 9. The CDR3 is 14 residues long. The V gene's germline CDR1 is SNHLY and CDR2 FYNNEI. CDR3 nucleotides: TGTGCCAGCATGGGCAGGGGGAGGAGTTCACCCCTCCACTTT. As protein: CASMGRGRSSPLHF.

The chain combines TRBV29-1 with TRBJ2-3; either TRBD1 or TRBD2 may supply D (5 bases each). V lost 3 bases, J lost 5 bases, and 18 bases lay in between. Germline loops: CDR1 SQVTM, CDR2 ANQGSEA. The CDR3 is 15 amino acids. The CDR3 bases are TGCAGCGTTGAGCCTGGGGGTGGCGCCCAAGATACGCAGTATTTT. Protein product: CSVEPGGGAQDTQYF.

The chain combines TRBV5-1 with TRBJ1-1; 9 nucleotides line up with TRBD1. V was clipped by 3 bases and J by 3 bases; unmatched bases: 9. This CDR3 is built from 16 residues. Germline V lookup: CDR1 SGHRS, CDR2 YFSETQ. The CDR3 region is CASSSYLGQGDTEAFF. CDR3 in DNA: TGCGCCAGCAGCTCCTATTTGGGACAGGGTGACACTGAAGCTTTCTTT.

This clone was picked up one time. The chain has TRBV4-2 and TRBJ1-3, with a possible D match to TRBD1 (6 bases). Germline CDR1 and CDR2: LGHNA and YNFKEQ. The CDR3 extends over 14 amino acids. Trimming took off 5 bases at V and 4 bases at J, with 12 bases between the two ends. For the CDR3, the DNA is TGTGCCAGCAGCGAAACCGGGACAGGAAACACCATATATTTT. Translating it yields CASSETGTGNTIYF.

V gene TRBV5-1 combines with J gene TRBJ2-1; unclear D gene. Between the trimmed V and J ends, which lost 3 bases and 3 bases, there was a span of 16 bases. This CDR3 has 16 amino acids. The germline V gene encodes CDR1 SGHRS and CDR2 YFSETQ. The CDR3 reads CASSSSSSAYYNEQFF. The CDR3 coding sequence is TGCGCCAGCAGCTCAAGCTCCAGCGCCTACTACAATGAGCAGTTCTTC.

The V gene is TRBV29-1, the J gene TRBJ1-1; 11 nucleotides line up with TRBD1. In germline, CDR1 is SQVTM, CDR2 ANQGSEA. This CDR3 has 13 amino acids. Losses at the gene ends were 1 base for V and 7 bases for J; bases not matched to a gene: 2. DNA of the CDR3: TGCAGCGTTGAAGGGACAGGGGGCCGTGAAGCTTTCTTT. Its protein is CSVEGTGGREAFF.

The chain links TRBV11-1 to TRBJ2-5; 7 bases fit TRBD1. The CDR3 has 13 residues. The germline V gene encodes CDR1 SGHAT and CDR2 FQDESV (reference sequence). The trim removed 4 bases at V and 4 bases at J, leaving 3 bases unmatched. CDR3 sequence reads: CASSSRQGETQYF. The CDR3 nucleotides read TGTGCCAGCAGCTCCAGACAGGGAGAGACCCAGTACTTC. The variable domain in full, completed from reference TRBV11-1 and TRBJ2-5, reads EAEVAQSPRYKITEKSQAVAFWCDPISGHATLYWYRQILGQGPELLVQFQDESVVDDSQLPKDRFSAERLKGVDSTLKIQPAELGDSAMYLCASSSRQGETQYFGPGTRLLVL.

The gene calls are TRBV27 and TRBJ1-3; D is uncertain. This CDR3 is 13 amino acids long. Per germline, CDR1 MNHEY and CDR2 SMNVEV (reference sequence). V was shortened by 2 bases and J by 4 bases, with 6 bases between the two germline ends. The CDR3, as DNA: TGTGCCAGCAGTTTAGGGAGGGGAAACACCATATATTTT. Translating it yields CASSLGRGNTIYF.

The genes are TRBV6-6 and TRBJ2-6; 8 nucleotides align to TRBD2. CDR3 size: 15 residues. CDR1 and CDR2 (germline): MNHNY, SVGAGI (reference sequence). J gave up 4 bases and V 5 bases, and 4 bases lay outside the gene matches. CDR3 in amino acids: CASSLGTRGANVLTF. CDR3 in DNA: TGTGCCAGCAGTCTGGGGACTAGGGGGGCCAACGTCCTGACTTTC.

V gene TRBV11-3 combines with J gene TRBJ2-2; no clear D. Trimming cost V 3 bases and J 5 bases, with 4 bases left between them. The length of the CDR3 is 12 residues. CDR1 and CDR2 (germline): SGHNT, YENEEA. This CDR3 reads CASSFRTGELFF. The DNA for the CDR3 is TGTGCCAGCAGCTTCAGAACCGGGGAGCTGTTTTTT.

This chain links TRBV14 with TRBJ2-7; D gene uncertain. CDR1 and CDR2 from the germline V gene are SGHDN and FVKESK. The CDR3 contains 12 residues. The V gene lost 2 bases and the J gene lost 6 bases, with 8 bases spanning the gap. In DNA form, the CDR3 reads TGTGCCAGCAGCCAATTTCAGAGCGAGCAGTACTTC. It is translated as CASSQFQSEQYF.

This clone appeared once. The V call is TRBV11-3, the J call TRBJ2-1, with TRBD2 matching 9 bases. V was pared by 4 bases and J by 1 base, with 5 bases of the junction left unmatched. Looked up from germline, CDR1 is SGHNT and CDR2 is YENEEA. CDR3 length equals 16 residues. Here the CDR3 DNA reads TGTGCCAGCAGCTCGAGGACTAGCGTATCCTACAATGAGCAGTTCTTC. The encoded protein is CASSSRTSVSYNEQFF.

This chain links TRBV27 with TRBJ1-1; 7 positions match TRBD1. This CDR3 spans 15 amino acids. Per the germline V gene, CDR1 is MNHEY and CDR2 is SMNVEV (reference sequence). Losses at the gene ends were 10 bases for V and 4 bases for J; bases not matched to a gene: 15. As DNA, the CDR3 is TGTGCCAACAGGGACAGTTCCTTAGAGGGCACTGAAGCTTTCTTT. It yields the protein CANRDSSLEGTEAFF.

The chain uses TRBV27 and TRBJ2-3; D call uncertain. The CDR3 has 14 residues. With 3 bases removed from V and 2 bases from J, the gap between germline ends came to 9 bases. The V gene's germline CDR1 is MNHEY and CDR2 SMNVEV (reference sequence). CDR3 amino acids: CASSLRRTTDTQYF. The CDR3 coding sequence is TGTGCCAGCAGTTTGCGGCGGACCACAGATACGCAGTATTTT.

The chain employs TRBV7-9 and TRBJ1-4; perhaps TRBD1 as D (5 bases). Trimming pared 5 bases from V and 2 bases from J, leaving 12 bases between. The CDR3 totals 15 residues. CDR1 is SEHNR, CDR2 FQNEAQ, per germline (reference sequence). CDR3 DNA: TGTGCCAGCAGCGCAACCCGGGACACTAATGAAAAACTGTTTTTT. This translates into CASSATRDTNEKLFF.